This T cell receptor (beta chain) was recorded in a study of CD8 T cells in ankylosing spondylitis. Study results and caveats: What seemed typical of ankylosing spondylitis blood was a TCR beta motif built from 8 or 9 highly homologous variants. There were earlier reports of some motif variants in reactive arthritis synovial fluid and blood. The authors reported significant enrichment of disease-linked clones in matched ankylosing spondylitis synovial fluid. Clones linked with disease were CD8+ and fairly uncommon in the peripheral blood.

The germline V gene has CDR1 SGHDN and CDR2 FVKESK. Trimming cost V 1 base and J 2 bases, with 6 bases left between them. The CDR3 has 14 residues. Libraries for TCR beta were made by quantitative 5'-RACE with molecular barcodes. TCRdb reprocessed the 5' RACE reads via MiXCR and lists one record per CDR3 protein. The sample shows fewer than 400,000 distinct CDR3 sequences, approximately 20% of them seen only once. About this clonotype: The target antigen is unknown.

Sequenced input: blood, either unsorted or a sorted T cell fraction (not recorded which). This chain connects TRBV14 to TRBJ1-3; no definite D call. This TCR derives from a male donor with ankylosing spondylitis. The CDR3 region has the DNA TGTGCCAGCAGCCAAGGAGTAGCTGGAAACACCATATATTTT. Its protein is CASSQGVAGNTIYF.